The present entry profiles one TCR beta chain with its context. The germline CDR1 and CDR2 sequences are LNHDA and SQIVND (reference sequence). V was shortened by 5 bases and J by 7 bases, with 15 bases between the two germline ends. The CDR3 consists of 14 residues. One entry per CDR3 protein results from TCRdb running MiXCR on the RT-PCR reads. The top ten clones hold 3.6% of a sample with 650,000 to 800,000 distinct CDR3 sequences, 13% to 15% of them seen once. The sample taken for sequencing was memory CD4+ T cells from blood. This chain uses TRBV19 with TRBJ1-5; D remains ambiguous. This sequence was found in a female donor in good health, serving as a healthy control. In DNA form, the CDR3 reads TGTGCCAGTAGTGCCGCGGGCATTGGGCAGCCCCAGCATTTT. As protein: CASSAAGIGQPQHF.